This TCR beta chain originates from a study of regulatory T cells in long-lasting Graves disease. The time point here: newly diagnosed GD, antithyroid drugs for less than 3 months. The authors made the TCR library using RNA they extracted from PBMCs. A few counts support this clonotype. Construction of TCR beta libraries relied on iRepertoire HTBI primers and on Arm-PCR targeting CDR3 regions. TCRdb passed the multiplex PCR reads through MiXCR, listing each CDR3 protein once. The data show more than 300,000 distinct CDR3 sequences, with around 15% seen just once and 20% to 25% held by the top ten. CDR3 length: 12 amino acids. Germline V gene lookup returns CDR1 MNHNS and CDR2 SASEGT. V was shortened by 8 bases and J by 0 bases, with 5 bases between the two germline ends. These data are also associated with another study on T cells in Graves' hyperthyroidism and ophthalmopathy. Per that study: Blood also contained most expanded thyroid clonotypes above 0.001.

The chain joins TRBV6-1 to TRBJ1-5; no firm D call. The specimen was peripheral blood mononuclear cells (PBMCs), collected at new diagnosis, from a patient treated with antithyroid drugs. This receptor was taken from a woman aged 18-35 years with Graves disease. The CDR3 reads CASRISNQPQHF. CDR3 DNA: TGTGCCAGCCGGATTAGCAATCAGCCCCAGCATTTT.